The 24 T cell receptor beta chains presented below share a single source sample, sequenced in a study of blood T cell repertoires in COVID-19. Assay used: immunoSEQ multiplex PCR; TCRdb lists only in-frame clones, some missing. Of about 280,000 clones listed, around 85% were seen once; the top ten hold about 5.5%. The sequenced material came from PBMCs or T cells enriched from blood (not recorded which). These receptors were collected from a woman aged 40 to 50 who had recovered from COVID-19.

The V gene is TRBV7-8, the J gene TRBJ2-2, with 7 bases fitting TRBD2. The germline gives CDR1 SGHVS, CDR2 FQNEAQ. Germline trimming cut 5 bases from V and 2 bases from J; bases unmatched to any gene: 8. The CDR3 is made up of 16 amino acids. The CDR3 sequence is CASSDLPGGNTGELFF. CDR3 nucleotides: TGTGCCAGCAGCGACCTCCCGGGAGGAAACACCGGGGAGCTGTTTTTT.

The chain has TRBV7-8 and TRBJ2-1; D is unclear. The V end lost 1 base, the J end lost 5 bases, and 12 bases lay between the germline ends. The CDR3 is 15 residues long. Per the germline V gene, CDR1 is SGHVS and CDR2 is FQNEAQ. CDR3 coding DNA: TGTGCCAGCAGCTTAGTGGGTGGGCACGACAATGAGCAGTTCTTC. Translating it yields CASSLVGGHDNEQFF.

The CDR3 region has the DNA TGTGCCAGCAGCACCCGACTGCCCCCCGGGGAGCTGTTTTTT. Amino acid sequence: CASSTRLPPGELFF. This sequence joins TRBV9 and TRBJ2-2; no firm D call. Germline CDR1 SGDLS, CDR2 YYNGEE. V was cut by 4 bases and J by 6 bases, with 13 bases left in between. The CDR3 has 14 amino acids.

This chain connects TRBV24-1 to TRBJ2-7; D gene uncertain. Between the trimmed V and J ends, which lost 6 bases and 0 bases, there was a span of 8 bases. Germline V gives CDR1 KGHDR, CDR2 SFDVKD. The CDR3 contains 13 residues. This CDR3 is CATSTPGSYEQYF. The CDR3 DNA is TGTGCCACCAGTACTCCAGGCTCCTACGAGCAGTACTTC.

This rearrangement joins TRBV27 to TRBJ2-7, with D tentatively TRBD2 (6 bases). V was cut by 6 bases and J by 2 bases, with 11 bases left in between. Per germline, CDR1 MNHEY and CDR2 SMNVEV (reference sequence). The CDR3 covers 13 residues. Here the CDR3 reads CASRKWGAYEQYF. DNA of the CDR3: TGTGCCAGCAGGAAGTGGGGGGCCTACGAGCAGTACTTC.

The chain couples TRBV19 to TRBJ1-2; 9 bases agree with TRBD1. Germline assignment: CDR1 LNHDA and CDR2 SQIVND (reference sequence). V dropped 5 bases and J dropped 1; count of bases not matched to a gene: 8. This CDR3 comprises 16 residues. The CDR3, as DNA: TGTGCCAGTAGTCGGGACAGGGAGGGACTTAACTATGGCTACACCTTC. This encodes CASSRDREGLNYGYTF. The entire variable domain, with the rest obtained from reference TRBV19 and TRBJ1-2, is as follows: DGGITQSPKYLFRKEGQNVTLSCEQNLNHDAMYWYRQDPGQGLRLIYYSQIVNDFQKGDIAEGYSVSREKKESFPLTVTSAQKNPTAFYLCASSRDREGLNYGYTFGSGTRLTVV.

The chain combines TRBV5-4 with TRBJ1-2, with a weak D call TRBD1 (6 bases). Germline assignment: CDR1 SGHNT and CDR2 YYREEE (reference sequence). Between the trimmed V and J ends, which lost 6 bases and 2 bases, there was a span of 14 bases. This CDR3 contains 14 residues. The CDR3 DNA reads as TGTGCCAGCACCCTACCCACAGGGAACTATGGCTACACCTTC. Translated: CASTLPTGNYGYTF. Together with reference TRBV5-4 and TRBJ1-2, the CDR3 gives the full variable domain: ETGVTQSPTHLIKTRGQQVTLRCSSQSGHNTVSWYQQALGQGPQFIFQYYREEENGRGNFPPRFSGLQFPNYSSELNVNALELDDSALYLCASTLPTGNYGYTFGSGTRLTVV.

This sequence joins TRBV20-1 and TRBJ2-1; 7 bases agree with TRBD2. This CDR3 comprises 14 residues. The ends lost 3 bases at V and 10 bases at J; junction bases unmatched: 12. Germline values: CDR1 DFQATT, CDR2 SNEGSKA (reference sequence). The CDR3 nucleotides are TGCAGTGCTAGTCAGGTAGCGGGCCCAGTAGAGCAGTTCTTC. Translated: CSASQVAGPVEQFF.

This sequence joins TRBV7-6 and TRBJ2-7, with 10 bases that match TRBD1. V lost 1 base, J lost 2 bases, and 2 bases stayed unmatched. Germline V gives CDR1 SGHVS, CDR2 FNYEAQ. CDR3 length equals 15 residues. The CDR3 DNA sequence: TGTGCCAGCAGCTTAGAAGGGACAGGGGCCTACGAGCAGTACTTC. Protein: CASSLEGTGAYEQYF.

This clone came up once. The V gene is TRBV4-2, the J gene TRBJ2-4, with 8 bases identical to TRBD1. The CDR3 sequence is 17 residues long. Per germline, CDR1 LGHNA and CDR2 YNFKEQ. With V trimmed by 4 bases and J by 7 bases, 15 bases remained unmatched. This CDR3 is CASSRTGPGTGGNIQYF. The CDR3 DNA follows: TGTGCCAGCAGCCGGACTGGACCCGGGACAGGAGGGAACATTCAGTACTTC.

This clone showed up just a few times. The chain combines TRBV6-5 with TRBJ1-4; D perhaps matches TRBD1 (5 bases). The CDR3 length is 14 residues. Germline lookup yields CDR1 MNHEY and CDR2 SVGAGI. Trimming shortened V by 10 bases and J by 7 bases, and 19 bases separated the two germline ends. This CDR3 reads CATRRAGFREKLFF. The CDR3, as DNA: TGTGCCACCCGTCGGGCAGGGTTTCGTGAAAAACTGTTTTTT.

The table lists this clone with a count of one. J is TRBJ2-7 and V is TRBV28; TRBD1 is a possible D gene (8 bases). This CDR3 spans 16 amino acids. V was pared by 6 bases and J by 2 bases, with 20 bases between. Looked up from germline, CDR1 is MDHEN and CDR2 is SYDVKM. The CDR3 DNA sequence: TGTGCCAGCAGCGCTACAGGGGGAGGGATGACCTACGAGCAGTACTTC. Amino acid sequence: CASSATGGGMTYEQYF. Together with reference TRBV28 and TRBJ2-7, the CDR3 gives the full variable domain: DVKVTQSSRYLVKRTGEKVFLECVQDMDHENMFWYRQDPGLGLRLIYFSYDVKMKEKGDIPEGYSVSREKKERFSLILESASTNQTSMYLCASSATGGGMTYEQYFGPGTRLTVT.

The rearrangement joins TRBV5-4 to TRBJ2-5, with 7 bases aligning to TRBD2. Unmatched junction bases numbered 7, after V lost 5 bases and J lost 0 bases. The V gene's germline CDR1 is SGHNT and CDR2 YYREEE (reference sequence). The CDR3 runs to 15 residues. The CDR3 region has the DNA TGTGCCAGCAGTCCGGGGGGAGCAGACCAAGAGACCCAGTACTTC. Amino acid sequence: CASSPGGADQETQYF.

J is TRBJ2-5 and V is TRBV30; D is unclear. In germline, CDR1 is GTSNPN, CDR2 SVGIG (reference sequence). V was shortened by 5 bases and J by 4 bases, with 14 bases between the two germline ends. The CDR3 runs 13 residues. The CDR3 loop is CAWCRSPRETQYF. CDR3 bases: TGTGCCTGGTGCAGATCCCCACGAGAGACCCAGTACTTC.

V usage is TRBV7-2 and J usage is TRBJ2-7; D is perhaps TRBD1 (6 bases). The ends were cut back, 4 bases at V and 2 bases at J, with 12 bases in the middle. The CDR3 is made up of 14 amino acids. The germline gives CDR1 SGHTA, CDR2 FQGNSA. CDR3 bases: TGTGCCAGCAGCTCCCTCGGACAGCCCTACGAGCAGTACTTC. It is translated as CASSSLGQPYEQYF.

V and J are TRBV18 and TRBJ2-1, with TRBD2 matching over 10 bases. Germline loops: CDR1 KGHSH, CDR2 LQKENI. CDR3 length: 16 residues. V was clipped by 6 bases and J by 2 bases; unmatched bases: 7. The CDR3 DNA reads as TGTGCCAGCTCCAAGATCAGCGGGAGGGCCTACAATGAGCAGTTCTTC. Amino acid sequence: CASSKISGRAYNEQFF.

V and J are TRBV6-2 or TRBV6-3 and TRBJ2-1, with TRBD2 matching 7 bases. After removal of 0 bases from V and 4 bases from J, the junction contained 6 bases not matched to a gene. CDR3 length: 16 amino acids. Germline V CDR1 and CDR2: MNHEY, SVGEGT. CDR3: CASSYSTAGRYNEQFF. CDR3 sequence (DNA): TGTGCCAGCAGTTACTCGACAGCCGGGAGGTACAATGAGCAGTTCTTC.

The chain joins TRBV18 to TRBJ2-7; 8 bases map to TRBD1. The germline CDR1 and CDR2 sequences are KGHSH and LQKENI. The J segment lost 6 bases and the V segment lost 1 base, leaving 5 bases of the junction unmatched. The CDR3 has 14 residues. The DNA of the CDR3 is TGTGCCAGCTCACCACGATGGACAGGGAGCGAGCAGTACTTC. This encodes CASSPRWTGSEQYF.

In DNA, the CDR3 is TGTGCCAGCAGCTACAGACCCAGTATAGAGACCCAGTACTTC. Translating it yields CASSYRPSIETQYF. This sequence joins TRBV7-8 and TRBJ2-5; D is unresolved. There are 14 residues in the CDR3. From germline, CDR1 is SGHVS and CDR2 FQNEAQ. The ends were cut back, 4 bases at V and 4 bases at J, with 13 bases in the middle.

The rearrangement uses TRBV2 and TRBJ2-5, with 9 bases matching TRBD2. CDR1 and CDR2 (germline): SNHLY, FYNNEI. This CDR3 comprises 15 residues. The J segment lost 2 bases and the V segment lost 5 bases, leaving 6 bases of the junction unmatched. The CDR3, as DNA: TGTGCCAGCAGTTGGGTAGCGGGAGTACAAGAGACCCAGTACTTC. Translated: CASSWVAGVQETQYF.

This CDR3 is CASSSPGVGVSTGELFF. Written as DNA, the CDR3 is TGTGCCAGCAGCAGCCCGGGGGTTGGGGTTAGCACCGGGGAGCTGTTTTTT. This chain uses TRBV21-1 with TRBJ2-2; the table's D call, TRBD2, has no DNA check behind it. TRBV21-1 corresponds to a pseudogene. The CDR3 totals 17 residues.

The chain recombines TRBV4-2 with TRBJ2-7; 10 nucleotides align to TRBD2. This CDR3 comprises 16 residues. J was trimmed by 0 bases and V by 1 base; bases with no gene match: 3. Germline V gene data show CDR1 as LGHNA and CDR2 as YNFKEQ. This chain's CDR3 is CASSQGLAGLSYEQYF. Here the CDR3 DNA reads TGTGCCAGCAGCCAAGGACTAGCGGGTCTCTCCTACGAGCAGTACTTC.

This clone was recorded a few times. The chain's CDR3 is CASSAGLAGNTGELFF. DNA of the CDR3: TGTGCCAGCAGCGCGGGACTAGCGGGAAACACCGGGGAGCTGTTTTTT. The rearrangement joins TRBV11-3 to TRBJ2-2, with TRBD2 matching 13 bases. The CDR3 is made up of 16 amino acids. Looked up from germline, CDR1 is SGHNT and CDR2 is YENEEA. V shed 5 bases and J 2 bases; nucleotides not matched to a gene: 2.

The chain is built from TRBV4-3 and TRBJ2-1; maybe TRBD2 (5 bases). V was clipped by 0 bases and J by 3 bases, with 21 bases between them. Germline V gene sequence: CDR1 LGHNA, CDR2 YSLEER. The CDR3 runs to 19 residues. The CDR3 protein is CASSQEPPGRLAGYNEQFF. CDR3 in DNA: TGCGCCAGCAGCCAAGAACCTCCAGGTAGGCTAGCCGGCTACAATGAGCAGTTCTTC.